Listed below are T cell receptor beta chains from one sample, sequenced in a study of vaccination and CD4 T cells after COVID-19. TCRdb re-derived calls from the PCR reads in MiXCR, one entry per CDR3 protein. The data show about 12,000 distinct CDR3 sequences, about 57% seen once. Antigen specificity for these receptors is unknown. Sequenced: CD4+ T cells from blood, cultured in vitro. All receptors derive from a human donor who had recovered from COVID-19. CDR3s include the opening cysteine and the closing phenylalanine or tryptophan. A D gene is named only where the DNA matches it firmly. Only part of the rows carry a size: once, few, many, or a class if the clone is expanded.

V gene,J gene,clone size,D gene,CDR3 DNA,CDR3 protein
TRBV7-7,TRBJ2-3,NA,TRBD2,TGTGCTAGCAGCTTAACCCCCGTAGGCGGGAGAGTTTATAGCACAGATACGCAGTATTTT,CASSLTPVGGRVYSTDTQYF
TRBV20-1,TRBJ2-3,NA,TRBD2,TGCAGTGCTAGAGTCTTAGCGGGAGGGAGCACAGATACGCAGTATTTT,CSARVLAGGSTDTQYF
TRBV19,TRBJ2-6,NA,NA,TGTGCCAGTACCCCCAATGCTCGGACTGGGGCCAACGTCCTGACTTTC,CASTPNARTGANVLTF
TRBV6-1,TRBJ1-2,NA,TRBD1,TGTGCCAGCGGCCGACAACAGGGGGCGACCCTCGATAACTATGGCTACACCTTC,CASGRQQGATLDNYGYTF
TRBV10-3,TRBJ1-2,NA,NA,TGTGCCATCAGTGAGGGTCCTGGCTACACCTTC,CAISEGPGYTF
TRBV6-1,TRBJ1-5,NA,NA,TGTGCCAGCAACAGATATAGCAATCAGCCCCAGCATTTT,CASNRYSNQPQHF
TRBV5-1,TRBJ1-1,few,TRBD1,TGCGCCAGCAGCTGGACAGGGGGCACTGAAGCTTTCTTT,CASSWTGGTEAFF
TRBV6-5,TRBJ2-5,NA,NA,TGTGCCAGCAGTTACAGGGACTACCAAGAGACCCAGTACTTC,CASSYRDYQETQYF
TRBV27,TRBJ1-2,NA,TRBD1,TGTGCCAGCAGTTTATCTGGACAGGAGAACTATGGCTACACCTTC,CASSLSGQENYGYTF
TRBV5-5,TRBJ2-1,NA,TRBD2,TGTGCCAGCAGCTTGCCCAGCGGGGGGATTTACAATGAGCAGTTCTTC,CASSLPSGGIYNEQFF
TRBV7-8,TRBJ2-7,NA,TRBD1,TGTGCCAGCAGCTTAGACCTTGGACAGGGCTCCTACGAGCAGTACTTC,CASSLDLGQGSYEQYF